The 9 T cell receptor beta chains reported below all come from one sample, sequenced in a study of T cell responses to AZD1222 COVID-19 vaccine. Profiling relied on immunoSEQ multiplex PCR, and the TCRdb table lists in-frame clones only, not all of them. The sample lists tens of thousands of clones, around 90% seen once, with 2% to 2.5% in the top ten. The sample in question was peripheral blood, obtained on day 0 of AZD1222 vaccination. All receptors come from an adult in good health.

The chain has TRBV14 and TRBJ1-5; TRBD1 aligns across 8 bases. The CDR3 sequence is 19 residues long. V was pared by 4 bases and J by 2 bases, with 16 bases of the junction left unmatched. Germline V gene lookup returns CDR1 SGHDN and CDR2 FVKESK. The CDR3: CASSRSGTGPYRGNQPQHF. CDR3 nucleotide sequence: TGTGCCAGCAGCCGTTCCGGGACAGGCCCTTATAGAGGCAATCAGCCCCAGCATTTT.

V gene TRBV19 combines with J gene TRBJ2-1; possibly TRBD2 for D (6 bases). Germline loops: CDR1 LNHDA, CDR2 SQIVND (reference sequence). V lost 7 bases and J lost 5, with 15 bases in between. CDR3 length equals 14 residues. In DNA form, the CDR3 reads TGTGCCAGTACTGAAATGGGCGGGGACAATGAGCAGTTCTTC. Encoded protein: CASTEMGGDNEQFF.

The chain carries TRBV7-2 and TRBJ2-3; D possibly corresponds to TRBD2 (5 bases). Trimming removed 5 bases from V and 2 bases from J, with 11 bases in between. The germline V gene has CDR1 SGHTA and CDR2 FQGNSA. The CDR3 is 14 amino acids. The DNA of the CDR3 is TGTGCCAGCAGCGTCAGCGGTTTCACAGATACGCAGTATTTT. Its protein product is CASSVSGFTDTQYF.

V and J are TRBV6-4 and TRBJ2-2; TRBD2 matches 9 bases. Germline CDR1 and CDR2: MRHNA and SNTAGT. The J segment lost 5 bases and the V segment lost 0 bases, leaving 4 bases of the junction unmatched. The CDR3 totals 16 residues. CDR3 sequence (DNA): TGTGCCAGCAGTGACTCGGCTAGCGGGGAGACCGGGGAGCTGTTTTTT. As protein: CASSDSASGETGELFF.

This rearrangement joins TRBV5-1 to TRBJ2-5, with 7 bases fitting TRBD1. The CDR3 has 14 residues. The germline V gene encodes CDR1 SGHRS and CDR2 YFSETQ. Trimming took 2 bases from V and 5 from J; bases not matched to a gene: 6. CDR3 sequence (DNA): TGCGCCAGCAGCTTCAGACAGGGTTCGGAGACCCAGTACTTC. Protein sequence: CASSFRQGSETQYF.

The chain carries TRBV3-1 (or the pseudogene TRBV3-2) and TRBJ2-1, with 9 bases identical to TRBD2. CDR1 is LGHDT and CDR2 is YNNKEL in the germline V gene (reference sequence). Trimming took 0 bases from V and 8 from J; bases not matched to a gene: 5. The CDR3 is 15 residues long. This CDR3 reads CASSQDSLAGYEQFF. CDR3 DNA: TGTGCCAGCAGCCAAGATTCACTAGCGGGCTATGAGCAGTTCTTC.

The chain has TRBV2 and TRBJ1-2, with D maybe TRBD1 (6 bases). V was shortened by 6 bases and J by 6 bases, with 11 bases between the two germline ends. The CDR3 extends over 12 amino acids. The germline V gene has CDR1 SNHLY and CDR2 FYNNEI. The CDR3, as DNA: TGTGCCAGCAGCCTCAGGGGCGATGGCTACACCTTC. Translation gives CASSLRGDGYTF.

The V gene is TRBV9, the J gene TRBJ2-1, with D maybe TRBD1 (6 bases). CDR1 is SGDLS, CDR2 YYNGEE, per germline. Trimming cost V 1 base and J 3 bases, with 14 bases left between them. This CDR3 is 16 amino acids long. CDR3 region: CASSVFGEQGYNEQFF. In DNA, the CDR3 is TGTGCCAGCAGCGTATTCGGGGAACAGGGCTACAATGAGCAGTTCTTC.

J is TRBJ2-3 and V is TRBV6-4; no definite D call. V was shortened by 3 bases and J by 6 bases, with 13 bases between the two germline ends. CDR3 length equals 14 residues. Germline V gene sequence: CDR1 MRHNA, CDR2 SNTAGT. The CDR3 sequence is CASSEGLGSDTQYF. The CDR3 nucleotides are TGTGCCAGCAGTGAAGGTTTGGGGTCCGATACGCAGTATTTT.